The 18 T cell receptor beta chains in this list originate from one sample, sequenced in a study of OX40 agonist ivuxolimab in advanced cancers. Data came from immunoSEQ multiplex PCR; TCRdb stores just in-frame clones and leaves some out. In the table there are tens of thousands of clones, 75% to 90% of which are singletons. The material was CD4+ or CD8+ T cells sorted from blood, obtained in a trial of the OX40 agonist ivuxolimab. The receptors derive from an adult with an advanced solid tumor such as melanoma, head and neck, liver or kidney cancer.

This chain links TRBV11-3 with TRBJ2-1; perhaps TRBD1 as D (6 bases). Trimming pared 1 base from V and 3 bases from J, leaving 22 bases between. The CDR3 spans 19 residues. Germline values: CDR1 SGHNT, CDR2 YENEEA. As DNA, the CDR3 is TGTGCCAGCAGCTTAGGGTGGGTGGCAGGGGATGCCGACTACAATGAGCAGTTCTTC. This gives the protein CASSLGWVAGDADYNEQFF.

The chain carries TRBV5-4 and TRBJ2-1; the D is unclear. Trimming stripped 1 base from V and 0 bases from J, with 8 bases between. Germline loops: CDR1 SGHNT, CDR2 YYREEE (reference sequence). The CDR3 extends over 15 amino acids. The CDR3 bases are TGTGCCAGCAGCTTGAGCGTAAGCTCCTACAATGAGCAGTTCTTC. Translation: CASSLSVSSYNEQFF. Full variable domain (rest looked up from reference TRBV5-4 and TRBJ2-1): ETGVTQSPTHLIKTRGQQVTLRCSSQSGHNTVSWYQQALGQGPQFIFQYYREEENGRGNFPPRFSGLQFPNYSSELNVNALELDDSALYLCASSLSVSSYNEQFFGPGTRLTVL.

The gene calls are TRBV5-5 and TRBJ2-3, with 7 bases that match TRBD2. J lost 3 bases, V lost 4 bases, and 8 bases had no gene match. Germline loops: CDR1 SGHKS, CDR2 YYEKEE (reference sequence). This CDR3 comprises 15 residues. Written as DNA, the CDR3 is TGTGCCAGCAGCGGAGCGGGGCCGACTACAGATACGCAGTATTTT. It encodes CASSGAGPTTDTQYF.

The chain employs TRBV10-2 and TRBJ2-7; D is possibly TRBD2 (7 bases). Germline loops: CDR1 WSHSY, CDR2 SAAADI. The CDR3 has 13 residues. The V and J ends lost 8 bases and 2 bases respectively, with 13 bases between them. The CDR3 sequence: CASGGATTYEQYF. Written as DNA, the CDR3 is TGCGCCAGCGGGGGGGCTACAACCTACGAGCAGTACTTC.

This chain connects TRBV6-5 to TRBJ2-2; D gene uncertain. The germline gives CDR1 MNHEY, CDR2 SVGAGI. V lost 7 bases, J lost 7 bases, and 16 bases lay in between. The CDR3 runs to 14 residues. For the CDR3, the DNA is TGTGCCAGCAACCGCAATCGGGCAATCGGGGAGCTGTTTTTT. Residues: CASNRNRAIGELFF.

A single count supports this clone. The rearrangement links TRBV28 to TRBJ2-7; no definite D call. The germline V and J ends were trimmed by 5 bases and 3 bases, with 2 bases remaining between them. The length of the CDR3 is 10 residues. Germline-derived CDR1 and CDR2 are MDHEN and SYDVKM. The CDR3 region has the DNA TGTGCCAGCAGTCACTACGAGCAGTACTTC. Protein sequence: CASSHYEQYF. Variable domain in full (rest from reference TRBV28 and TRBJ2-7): DVKVTQSSRYLVKRTGEKVFLECVQDMDHENMFWYRQDPGLGLRLIYFSYDVKMKEKGDIPEGYSVSREKKERFSLILESASTNQTSMYLCASSHYEQYFGPGTRLTVT.

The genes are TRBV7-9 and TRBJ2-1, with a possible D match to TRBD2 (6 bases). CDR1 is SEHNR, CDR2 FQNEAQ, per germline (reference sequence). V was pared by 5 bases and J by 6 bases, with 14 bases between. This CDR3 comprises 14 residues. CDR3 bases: TGTGCCAGCAGCGAACAGACTAGTTCCAATGAGCAGTTCTTC. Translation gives CASSEQTSSNEQFF.

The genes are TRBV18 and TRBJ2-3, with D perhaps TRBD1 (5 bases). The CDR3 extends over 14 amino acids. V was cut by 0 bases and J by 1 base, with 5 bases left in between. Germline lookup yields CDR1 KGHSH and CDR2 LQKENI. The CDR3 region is CASSPPGGTDTQYF. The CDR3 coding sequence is TGTGCCAGCTCACCACCAGGGGGCACAGATACGCAGTATTTT.

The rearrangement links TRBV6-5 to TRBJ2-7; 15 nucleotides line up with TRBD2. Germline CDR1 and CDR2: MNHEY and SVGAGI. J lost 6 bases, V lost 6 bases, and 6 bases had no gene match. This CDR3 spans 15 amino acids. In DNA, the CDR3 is TGTGCCAGCAGCTCGGGACTAGCGGGAGGTCGCGAGCAGTACTTC. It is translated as CASSSGLAGGREQYF.

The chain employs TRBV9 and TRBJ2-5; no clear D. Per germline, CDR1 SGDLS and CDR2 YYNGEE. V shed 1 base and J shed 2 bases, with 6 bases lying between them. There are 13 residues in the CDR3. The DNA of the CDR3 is TGTGCCAGCAGCGTATCCGGGCAAGAGACCCAGTACTTC. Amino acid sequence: CASSVSGQETQYF.

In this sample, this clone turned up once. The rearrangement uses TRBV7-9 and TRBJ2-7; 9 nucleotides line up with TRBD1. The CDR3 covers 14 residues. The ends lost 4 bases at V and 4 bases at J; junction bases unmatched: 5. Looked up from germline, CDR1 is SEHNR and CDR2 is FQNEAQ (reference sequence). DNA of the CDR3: TGTGCCAGCAGCTCTTACAGGGGGCGGTACGAGCAGTACTTC. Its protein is CASSSYRGRYEQYF.

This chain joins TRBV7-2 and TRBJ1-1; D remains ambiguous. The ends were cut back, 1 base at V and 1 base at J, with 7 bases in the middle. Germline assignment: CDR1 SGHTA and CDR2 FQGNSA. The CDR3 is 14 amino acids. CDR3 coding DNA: TGTGCCAGCAGCTTAGTAACCCAGAACACTGAAGCTTTCTTT. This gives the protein CASSLVTQNTEAFF.

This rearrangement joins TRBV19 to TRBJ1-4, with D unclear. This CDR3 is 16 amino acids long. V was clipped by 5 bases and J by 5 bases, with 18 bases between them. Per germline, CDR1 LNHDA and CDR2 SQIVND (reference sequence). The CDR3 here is CASSVPASGINEKLFF. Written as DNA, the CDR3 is TGTGCCAGTAGTGTTCCCGCCTCAGGAATAAATGAAAAACTGTTTTTT.

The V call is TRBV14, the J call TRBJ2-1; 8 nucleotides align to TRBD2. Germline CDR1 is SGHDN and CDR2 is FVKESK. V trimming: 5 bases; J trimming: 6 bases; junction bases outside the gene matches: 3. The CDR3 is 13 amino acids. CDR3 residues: CASSRTSRNEQFF. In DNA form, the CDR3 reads TGTGCCAGCAGCAGGACTAGCCGCAATGAGCAGTTCTTC.

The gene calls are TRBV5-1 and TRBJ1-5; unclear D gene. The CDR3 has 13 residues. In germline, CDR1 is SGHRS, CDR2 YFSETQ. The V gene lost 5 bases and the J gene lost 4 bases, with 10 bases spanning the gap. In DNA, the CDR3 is TGCGCCAGCAGGAGAGGAGATAATCAGCCCCAGCATTTT. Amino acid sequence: CASRRGDNQPQHF.

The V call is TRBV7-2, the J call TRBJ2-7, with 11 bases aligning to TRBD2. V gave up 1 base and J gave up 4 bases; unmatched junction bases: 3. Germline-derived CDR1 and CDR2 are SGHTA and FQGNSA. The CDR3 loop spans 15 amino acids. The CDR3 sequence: CASSLVGTSGYEQYF. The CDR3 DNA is TGTGCCAGCAGCTTAGTCGGGACTAGCGGTTACGAGCAGTACTTC.

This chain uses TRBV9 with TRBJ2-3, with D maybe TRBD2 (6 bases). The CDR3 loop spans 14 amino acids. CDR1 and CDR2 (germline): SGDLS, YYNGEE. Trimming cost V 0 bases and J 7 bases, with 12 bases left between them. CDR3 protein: CASSVDRERNTQYF. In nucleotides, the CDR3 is TGTGCCAGCAGCGTAGATCGGGAGAGGAATACGCAGTATTTT.

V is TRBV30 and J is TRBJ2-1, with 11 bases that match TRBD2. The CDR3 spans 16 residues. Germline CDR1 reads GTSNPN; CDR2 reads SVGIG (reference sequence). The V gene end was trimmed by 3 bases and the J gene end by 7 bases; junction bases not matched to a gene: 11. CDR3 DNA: TGTGCCTGGAGGGGAGAGCCGGGACTAGCGGCAAATGAGCAGTTCTTC. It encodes CAWRGEPGLAANEQFF.